The present T cell receptor (beta chain) was sequenced within a study of blood T cell repertoires in COVID-19 (TCRdb year 2020). Looking at the study overall: Samples from collaborators originated in the United States, Italy and Spain and spanned both the acute and convalescent phases of COVID-19. The material from the prospective study consisted of cDNA or gDNA derived from T cells, B-cell-depleted T cells, or PBMCs. The repertoires were released in a freely available public database meant as a resource for research on the immune response to SARS-CoV-2. The sample metadata nearly always contained a de-identified subject ID, COVID-19 status, age in years and sex. The samples were drawn from two sources: the first 160 participants of the ongoing ImmuneRACE study, and over 1,000 subjects contributed by 6 global collaborators. HLA class I and class II types, where available, came from metadata supplied by the sample provider rather than from assay-based typing. The dataset comprised deeply sampled blood TCRbeta repertoires from subjects exposed to, actively infected with, or recovered from COVID-19. What the authors observed across the whole study: The amount of clinical and demographic metadata varied by source and participant and was provided uncurated.

Participants in the prospective study were enrolled through a virtual design, were aged about 18 to 90 years, and lived in 24 United States geographic areas. In the prospective study, participants were assigned to cohorts based on the clinical history participants reported in a screening survey and a study questionnaire. Recovered participants in ImmuneRACE Cohort 3 were defined by two consecutive negative NP/OP PCR tests, clearance by a healthcare professional, or resolution of symptoms. In the prospective study, whole blood, serum and a nasopharyngeal or oropharyngeal swab were collected from each participant by mobile phlebotomists. Additional blood draws and questionnaires over an approximately 2-month period could optionally be provided by prospective study participants. Prospective study blood samples were shipped either frozen or at room temperature before DNA extraction. TCRbeta CDR3 regions were amplified from genomic DNA using the immunoSEQ Assay, a bias-controlled multiplex PCR. Concerning the study's data processing: Nucleated cell counts per sample were estimated from amplification of reference gene primers within the assay. To quantify the absolute abundance of each unique TCRbeta CDR3 rearrangement, sequence reads were collapsed and filtered. For each sample, productive Simpson clonality was calculated as the square root of Simpson's diversity index over productive rearrangements. Sourced from immuneACCESS, this table was stored by TCRdb with only in-frame sequences that have V and J called. A share of the clones is absent; for the studies checked, an unresolved V gene accounts for under half, and the remainder has no known explanation. V and J calls and clone size are given by that table; D and trimming were obtained from the DNA. The sample includes 100,000 to 150,000 clones, with approximately 86% observed a single time. The biggest ten clones account for 2.3% of the sample.

Sequences SGDLS (CDR1) and YYNGEE (CDR2) are obtained from the germline V gene. V is shortened by 0 bases, J by 8 bases, and the region joining them spans 15 bases. The CDR3 starts with the cysteine, ends with the phenylalanine, and has 15 residues. Left in the record is the CDR3 DNA by itself, 45 bases read in frame from the first base. Comments on this clone: It has no known antigen specificity. There are no base qualities to consult, and no much larger clone falls within one base.

The sequencing sample was made of PBMCs or T cells enriched from blood (not recorded which). This clonotype originated in a woman aged 45-59 years who had recovered from COVID-19. The sequence joins TRBV9 to TRBJ2-1; no confident D gene assignment can be made. The CDR3 amino acid sequence is: CASSVASPVLDEQFF. The DNA is as follows: TGTGCCAGCAGCGTAGCTTCACCGGTATTGGATGAGCAGTTCTTC.